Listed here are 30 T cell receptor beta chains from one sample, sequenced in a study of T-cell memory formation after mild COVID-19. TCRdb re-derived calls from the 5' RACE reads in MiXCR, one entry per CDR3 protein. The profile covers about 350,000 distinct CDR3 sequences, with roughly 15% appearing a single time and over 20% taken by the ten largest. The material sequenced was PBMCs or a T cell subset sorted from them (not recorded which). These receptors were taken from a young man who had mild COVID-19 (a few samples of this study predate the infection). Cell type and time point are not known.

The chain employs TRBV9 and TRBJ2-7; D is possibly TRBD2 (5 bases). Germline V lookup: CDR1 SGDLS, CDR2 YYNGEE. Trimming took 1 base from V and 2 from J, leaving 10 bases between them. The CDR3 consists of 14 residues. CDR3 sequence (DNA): TGTGCCAGCAGCGTAACTCCGGGGACCTACGAGCAGTACTTC. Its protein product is CASSVTPGTYEQYF. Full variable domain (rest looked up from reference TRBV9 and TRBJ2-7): DSGVTQTPKHLITATGQRVTLRCSPRSGDLSVYWYQQSLDQGLQFLIQYYNGEERAKGNILERFSAQQFPDLHSELNLSSLELGDSALYFCASSVTPGTYEQYFGPGTRLTVT.

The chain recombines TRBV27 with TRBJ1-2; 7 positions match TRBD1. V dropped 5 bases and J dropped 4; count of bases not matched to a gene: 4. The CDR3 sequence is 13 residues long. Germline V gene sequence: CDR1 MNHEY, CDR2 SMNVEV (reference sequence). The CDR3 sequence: CASSVRGAYGYTF. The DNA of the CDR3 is TGTGCCAGCAGTGTCAGGGGGGCCTATGGCTACACCTTC.

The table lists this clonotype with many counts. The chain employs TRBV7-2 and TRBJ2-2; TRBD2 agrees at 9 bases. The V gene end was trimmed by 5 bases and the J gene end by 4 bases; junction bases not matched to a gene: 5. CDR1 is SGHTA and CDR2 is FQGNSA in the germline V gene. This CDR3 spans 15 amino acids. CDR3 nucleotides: TGTGCCAGCAGCCCGCGGGGGGGCCCCACCGGGGAGCTGTTTTTT. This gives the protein CASSPRGGPTGELFF.

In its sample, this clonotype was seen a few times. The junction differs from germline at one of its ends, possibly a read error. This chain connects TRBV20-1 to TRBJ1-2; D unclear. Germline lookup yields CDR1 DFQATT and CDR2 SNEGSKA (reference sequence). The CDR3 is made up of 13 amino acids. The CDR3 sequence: CSARGQFNYGYTF. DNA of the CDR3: TGCAGTGCGAGAGGGCAGTTTAACTATGGCTACACCTTC.

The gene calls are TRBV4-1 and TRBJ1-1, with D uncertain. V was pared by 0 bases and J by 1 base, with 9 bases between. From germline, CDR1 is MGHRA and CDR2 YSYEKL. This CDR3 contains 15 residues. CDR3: CASSQDEAGNTEAFF. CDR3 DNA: TGCGCCAGCAGCCAAGATGAGGCGGGGAACACTGAAGCTTTCTTT.

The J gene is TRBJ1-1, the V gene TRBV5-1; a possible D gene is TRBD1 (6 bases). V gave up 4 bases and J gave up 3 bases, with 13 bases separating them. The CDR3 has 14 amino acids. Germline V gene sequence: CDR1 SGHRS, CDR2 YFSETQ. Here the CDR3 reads CASSDQGGDTEAFF. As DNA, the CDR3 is TGCGCCAGCAGCGACCAAGGGGGGGACACTGAAGCTTTCTTT.

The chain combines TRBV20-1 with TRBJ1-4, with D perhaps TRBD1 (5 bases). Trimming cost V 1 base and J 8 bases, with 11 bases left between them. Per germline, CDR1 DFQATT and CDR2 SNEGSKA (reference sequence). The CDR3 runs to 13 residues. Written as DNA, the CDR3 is TGCAGTGCTAGAGGGACATTACGGGAAAAACTGTTTTTT. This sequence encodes CSARGTLREKLFF.

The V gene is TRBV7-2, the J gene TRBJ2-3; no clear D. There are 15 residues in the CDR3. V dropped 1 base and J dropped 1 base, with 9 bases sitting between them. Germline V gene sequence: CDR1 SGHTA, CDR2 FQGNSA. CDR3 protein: CASSLDRIGTDTQYF. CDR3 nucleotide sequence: TGTGCCAGCAGCTTAGATCGTATAGGCACAGATACGCAGTATTTT.

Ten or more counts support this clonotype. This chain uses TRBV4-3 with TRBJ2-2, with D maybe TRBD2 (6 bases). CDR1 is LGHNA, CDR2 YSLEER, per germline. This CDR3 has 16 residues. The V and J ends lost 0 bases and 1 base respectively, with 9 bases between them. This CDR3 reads CASSQELAMNTGELFF. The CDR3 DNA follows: TGCGCCAGCAGCCAAGAGCTAGCGATGAACACCGGGGAGCTGTTTTTT.

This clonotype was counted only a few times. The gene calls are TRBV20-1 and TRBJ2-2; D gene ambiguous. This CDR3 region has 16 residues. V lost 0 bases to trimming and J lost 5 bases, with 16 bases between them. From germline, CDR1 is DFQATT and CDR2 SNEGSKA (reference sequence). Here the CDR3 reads CSARDSSRAVTGELFF. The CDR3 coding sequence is TGCAGTGCTAGAGATTCGTCCCGGGCGGTGACCGGGGAGCTGTTTTTT.

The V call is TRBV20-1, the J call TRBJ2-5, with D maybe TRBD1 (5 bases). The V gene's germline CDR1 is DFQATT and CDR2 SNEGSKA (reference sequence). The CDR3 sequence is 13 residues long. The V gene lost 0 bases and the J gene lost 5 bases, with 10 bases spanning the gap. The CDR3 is CSAREVRVETQYF. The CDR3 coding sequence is TGCAGTGCTAGAGAGGTCAGGGTCGAGACCCAGTACTTC.

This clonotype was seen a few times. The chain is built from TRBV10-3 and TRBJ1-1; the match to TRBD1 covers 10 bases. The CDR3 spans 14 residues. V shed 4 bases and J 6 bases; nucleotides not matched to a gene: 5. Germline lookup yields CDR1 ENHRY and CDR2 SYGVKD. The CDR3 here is CAISGDRGSAEAFF. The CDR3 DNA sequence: TGTGCCATCAGTGGGGACAGGGGAAGCGCTGAAGCTTTCTTT.

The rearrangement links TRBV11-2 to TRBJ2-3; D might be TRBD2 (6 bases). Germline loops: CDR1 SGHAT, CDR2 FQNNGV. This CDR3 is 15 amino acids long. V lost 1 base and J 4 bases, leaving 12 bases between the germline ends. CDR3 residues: CASSLGGLLPDTQYF. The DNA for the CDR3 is TGTGCCAGCAGCTTAGGGGGACTCCTCCCAGATACGCAGTATTTT.

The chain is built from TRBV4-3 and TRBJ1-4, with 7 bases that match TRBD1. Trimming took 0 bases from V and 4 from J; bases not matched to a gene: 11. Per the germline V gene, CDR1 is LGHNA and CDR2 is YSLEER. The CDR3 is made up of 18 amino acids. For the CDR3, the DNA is TGCGCCAGCAGCCAAGATCTGACAGGGCGGACGGGTAATGAAAAACTGTTTTTT. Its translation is CASSQDLTGRTGNEKLFF.

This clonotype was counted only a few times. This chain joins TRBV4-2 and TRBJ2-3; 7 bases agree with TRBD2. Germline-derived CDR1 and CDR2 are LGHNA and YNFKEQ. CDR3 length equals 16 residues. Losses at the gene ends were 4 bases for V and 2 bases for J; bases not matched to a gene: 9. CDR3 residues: CASSPGGAGPTDTQYF. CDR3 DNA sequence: TGTGCCAGCAGCCCGGGGGGAGCGGGGCCCACAGATACGCAGTATTTT.

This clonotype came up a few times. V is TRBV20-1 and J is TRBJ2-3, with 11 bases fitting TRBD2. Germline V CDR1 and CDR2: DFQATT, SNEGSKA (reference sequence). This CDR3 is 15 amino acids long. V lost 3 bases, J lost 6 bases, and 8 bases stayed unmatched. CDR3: CSASVLAGAADTQYF. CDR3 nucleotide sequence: TGCAGTGCTAGTGTACTAGCGGGGGCCGCCGATACGCAGTATTTT.

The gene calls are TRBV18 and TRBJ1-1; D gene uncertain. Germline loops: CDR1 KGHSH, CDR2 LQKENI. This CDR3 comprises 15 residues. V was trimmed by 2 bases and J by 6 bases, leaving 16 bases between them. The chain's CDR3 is CASSPERTGAPEAFF. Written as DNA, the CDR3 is TGTGCCAGCTCACCAGAGCGGACGGGAGCGCCTGAAGCTTTCTTT.

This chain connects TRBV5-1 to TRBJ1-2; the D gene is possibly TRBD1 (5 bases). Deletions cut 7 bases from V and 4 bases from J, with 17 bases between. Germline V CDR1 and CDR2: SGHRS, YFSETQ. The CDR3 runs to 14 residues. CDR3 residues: CASSESIRVYGYTF. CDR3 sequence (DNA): TGCGCCAGCTCAGAATCAATCAGGGTCTATGGCTACACCTTC. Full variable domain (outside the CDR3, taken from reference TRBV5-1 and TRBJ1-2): KAGVTQTPRYLIKTRGQQVTLSCSPISGHRSVSWYQQTPGQGLQFLFEYFSETQRNKGNFPGRFSGRQFSNSRSEMNVSTLELGDSALYLCASSESIRVYGYTFGSGTRLTVV.

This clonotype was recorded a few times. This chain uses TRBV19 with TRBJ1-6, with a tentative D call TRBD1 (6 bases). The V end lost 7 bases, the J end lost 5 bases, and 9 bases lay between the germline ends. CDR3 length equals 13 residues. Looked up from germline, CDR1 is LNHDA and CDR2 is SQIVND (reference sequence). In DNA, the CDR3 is TGTGCCAGTAAGGGACACAATAATTCACCCCTCCACTTT. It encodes CASKGHNNSPLHF. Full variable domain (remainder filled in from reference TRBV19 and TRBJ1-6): DGGITQSPKYLFRKEGQNVTLSCEQNLNHDAMYWYRQDPGQGLRLIYYSQIVNDFQKGDIAEGYSVSREKKESFPLTVTSAQKNPTAFYLCASKGHNNSPLHFGNGTRLTVT.

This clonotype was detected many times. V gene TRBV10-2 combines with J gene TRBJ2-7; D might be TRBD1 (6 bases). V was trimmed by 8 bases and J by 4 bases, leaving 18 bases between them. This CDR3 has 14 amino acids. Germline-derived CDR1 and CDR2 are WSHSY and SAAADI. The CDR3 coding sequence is TGCGCCAGCGACTCCACAGGGAGACTTTACGAGCAGTACTTC. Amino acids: CASDSTGRLYEQYF.

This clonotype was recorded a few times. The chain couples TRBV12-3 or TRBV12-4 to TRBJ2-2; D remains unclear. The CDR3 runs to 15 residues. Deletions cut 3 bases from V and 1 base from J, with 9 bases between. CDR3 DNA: TGTGCCAGCAGTTTGATCAGGCGGAACACCGGGGAGCTGTTTTTT. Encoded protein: CASSLIRRNTGELFF.

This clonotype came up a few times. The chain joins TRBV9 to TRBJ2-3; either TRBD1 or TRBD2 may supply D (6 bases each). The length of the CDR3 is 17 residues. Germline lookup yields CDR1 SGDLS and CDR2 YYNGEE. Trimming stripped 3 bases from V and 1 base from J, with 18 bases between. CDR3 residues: CASSELRGSGGTDTQYF. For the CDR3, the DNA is TGTGCCAGCAGCGAGCTGCGGGGCTCAGGGGGCACAGATACGCAGTATTTT.

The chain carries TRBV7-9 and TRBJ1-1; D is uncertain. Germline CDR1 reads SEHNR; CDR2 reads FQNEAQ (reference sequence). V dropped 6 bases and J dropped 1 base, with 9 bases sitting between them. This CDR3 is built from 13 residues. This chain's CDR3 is CASSFDGNTEAFF. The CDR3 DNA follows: TGTGCCAGCAGTTTTGACGGGAACACTGAAGCTTTCTTT.

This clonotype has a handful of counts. CDR3: CASSDPGTRPYEQYF. The CDR3 DNA follows: TGTGCCAGCAGCGACCCCGGGACTAGGCCGTACGAGCAGTACTTC. The chain has TRBV9 and TRBJ2-7; TRBD2 matches at 8 bases. There are 15 residues in the CDR3. Trimming cost V 3 bases and J 4 bases; bases outside gene matches: 9. In germline, CDR1 is SGDLS, CDR2 YYNGEE.

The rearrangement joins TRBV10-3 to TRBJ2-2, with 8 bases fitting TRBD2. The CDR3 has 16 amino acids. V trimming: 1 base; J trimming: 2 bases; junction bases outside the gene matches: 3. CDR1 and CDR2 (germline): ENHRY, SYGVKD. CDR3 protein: CAISEFAGGNTGELFF. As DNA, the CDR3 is TGTGCCATCAGTGAGTTTGCGGGGGGAAACACCGGGGAGCTGTTTTTT.

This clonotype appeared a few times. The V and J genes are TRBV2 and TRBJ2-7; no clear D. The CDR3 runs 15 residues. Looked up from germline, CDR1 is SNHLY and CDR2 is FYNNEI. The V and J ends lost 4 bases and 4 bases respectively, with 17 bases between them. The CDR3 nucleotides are TGTGCCAGCAGTGTGTTCCCCCAGATAAATTACGAGCAGTACGTC. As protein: CASSVFPQINYEQYV.

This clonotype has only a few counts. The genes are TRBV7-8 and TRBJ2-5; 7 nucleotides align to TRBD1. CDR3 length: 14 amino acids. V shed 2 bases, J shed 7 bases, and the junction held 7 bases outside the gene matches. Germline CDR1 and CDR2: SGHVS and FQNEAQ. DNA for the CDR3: TGTGCCAGCAGCTTACTTAGGGGGCCGGGGACCCAGTACTTC. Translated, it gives CASSLLRGPGTQYF.

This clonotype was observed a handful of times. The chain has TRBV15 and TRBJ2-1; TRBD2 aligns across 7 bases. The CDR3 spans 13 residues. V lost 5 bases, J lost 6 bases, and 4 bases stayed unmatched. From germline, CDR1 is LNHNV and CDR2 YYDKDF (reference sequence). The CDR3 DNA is TGTGCCACCAGCTCCCGGACTAGCAATGAGCAGTTCTTC. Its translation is CATSSRTSNEQFF.

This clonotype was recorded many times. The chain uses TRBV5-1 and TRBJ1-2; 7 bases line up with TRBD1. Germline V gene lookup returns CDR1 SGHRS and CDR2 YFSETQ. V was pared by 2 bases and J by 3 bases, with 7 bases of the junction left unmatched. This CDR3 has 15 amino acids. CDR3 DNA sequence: TGCGCCAGCAGCTTACAGGGGACCCTCGACTATGGCTACACCTTC. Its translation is CASSLQGTLDYGYTF.

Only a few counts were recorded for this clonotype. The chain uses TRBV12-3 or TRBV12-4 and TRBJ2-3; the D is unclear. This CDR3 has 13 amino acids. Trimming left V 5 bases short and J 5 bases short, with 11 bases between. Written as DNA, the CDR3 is TGTGCCAGCAGTACACACTGGGAAGATACGCAGTATTTT. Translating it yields CASSTHWEDTQYF.